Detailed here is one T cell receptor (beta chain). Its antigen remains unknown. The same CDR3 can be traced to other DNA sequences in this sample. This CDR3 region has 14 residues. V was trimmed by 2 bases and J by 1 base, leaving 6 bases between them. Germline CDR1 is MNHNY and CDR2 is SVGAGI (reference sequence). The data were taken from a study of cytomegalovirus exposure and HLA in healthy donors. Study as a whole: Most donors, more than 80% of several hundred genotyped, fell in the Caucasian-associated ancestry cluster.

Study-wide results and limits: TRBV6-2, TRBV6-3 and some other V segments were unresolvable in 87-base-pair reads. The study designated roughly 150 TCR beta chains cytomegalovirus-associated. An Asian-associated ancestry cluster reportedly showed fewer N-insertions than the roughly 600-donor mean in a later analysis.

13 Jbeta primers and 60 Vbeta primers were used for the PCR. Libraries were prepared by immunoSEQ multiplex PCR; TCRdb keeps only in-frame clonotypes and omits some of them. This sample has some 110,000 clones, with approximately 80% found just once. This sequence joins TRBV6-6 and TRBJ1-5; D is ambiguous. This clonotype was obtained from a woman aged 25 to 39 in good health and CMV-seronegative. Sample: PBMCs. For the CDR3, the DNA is TGTGCCAGCAGTTACGTAGCGAGCAATCAGCCCCAGCATTTT. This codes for CASSYVASNQPQHF.